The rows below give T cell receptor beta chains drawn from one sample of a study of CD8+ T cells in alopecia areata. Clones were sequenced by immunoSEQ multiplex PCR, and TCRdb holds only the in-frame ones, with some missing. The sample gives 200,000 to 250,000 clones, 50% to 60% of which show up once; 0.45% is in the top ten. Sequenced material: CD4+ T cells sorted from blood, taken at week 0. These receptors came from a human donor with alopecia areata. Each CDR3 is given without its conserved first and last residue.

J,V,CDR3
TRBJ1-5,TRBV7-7,ASSSGPNQPQH
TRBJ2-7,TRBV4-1,ASSQTPWPSYEQY
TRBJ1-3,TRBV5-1,ASSLGNSGNTIY
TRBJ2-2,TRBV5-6,ASSLLDRNTGELF
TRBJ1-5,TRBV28,ASMGHQANQPQH
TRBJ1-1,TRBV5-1,ASSLDYQGDTEAF
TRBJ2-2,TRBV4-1,ASSQGVRGRTGELF
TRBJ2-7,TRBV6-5,ASSRGTGGRYEQY
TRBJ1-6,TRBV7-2,ASSLAQGVNSPLH
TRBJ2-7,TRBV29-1,SVRAGSSYEQY
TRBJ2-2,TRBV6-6,ASSSGQGIGAGELF
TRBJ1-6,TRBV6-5,ASSGRSYNSPLH
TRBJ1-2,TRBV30,AWSVSPGGYGYT
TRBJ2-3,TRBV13,ASSLGQGTDTQY
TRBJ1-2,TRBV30,ACTPTGQSYT
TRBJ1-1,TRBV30,AWSVSQNTEAF
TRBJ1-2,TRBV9,ASSVSGGANYGYT
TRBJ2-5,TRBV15,ATSRVGPTETQY
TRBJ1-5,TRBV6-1,ASKSSLRNQPQH
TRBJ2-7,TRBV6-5,ASSYSLRSEYEQY
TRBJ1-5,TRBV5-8,ASSLRGGTQPQH
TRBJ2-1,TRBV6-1,ASSVRTSSHNEQF
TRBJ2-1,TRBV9,ASSVAVYNEQF
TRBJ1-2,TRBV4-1,ASSQRGGLKNYGYT
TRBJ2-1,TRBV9,ASSRQLNNEQF
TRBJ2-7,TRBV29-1,SLTAGSDEQY
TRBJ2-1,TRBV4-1,ASSQSSGRSSYNEQF
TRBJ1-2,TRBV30,AWSLGNYGYT
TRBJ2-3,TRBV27,ASSLGGTDTQY
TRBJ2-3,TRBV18,ASSPPATLTDTQY
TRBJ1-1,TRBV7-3,ASSLRQNTEAF
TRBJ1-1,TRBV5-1,ASRQGDTEAF
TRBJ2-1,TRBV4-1,ASSQEEIVTYNEQF
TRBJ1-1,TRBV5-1,ASSPRQGVTEAF
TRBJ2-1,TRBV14,ASSQDRENEQF
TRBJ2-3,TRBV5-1,ASSLGGSTGTDTQY
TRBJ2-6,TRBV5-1,ASSLVGQASGANVLT